This TCR beta chain was recovered during a study of T cells expressing NK-cell markers. UMIs were included in TCR beta cDNA generated by 5'RACE template switching. One entry per CDR3 protein, without DNA, is what TCRdb gives after re-calling the 5' RACE reads. The sample includes about 380,000 distinct CDR3 sequences. CDR3 length: 14 residues. Germline values: CDR1 DFQATT, CDR2 SNEGSKA (reference sequence). Sequenced material: blood T cells: a sorted CD56 or NKG2C T cell subset, CD4+ or CD8+ T cells, or bulk PBMC T cells (not recorded which). V is TRBV20-1 and J is TRBJ2-1; the D gene TCRdb calls, TRBD1, cannot be checked with no DNA. The sequence derives from a man aged 18-75 years in good health. CDR3 sequence reads: CSARVPRVGDEQFF.